This T cell receptor (beta chain) came from a study of T-cell memory formation after mild COVID-19. Study-wide context: In these data, TCR clusters were largely donor specific. Notes on the study in general: Day 15 to 85 contracting clones showed balanced CD4/CD8; day 15 to 37 expanders favored CD4+. In pre-infection memory, a portion of responding clones appeared, which suggested that cross-reactive memory joined.

In this sample, this clonotype turned up many times. The antigen remains undetermined. The authors produced TCR alpha and TCR beta cDNA libraries with sample barcodes and UMIs by 5'RACE using constant-segment primers. TCRdb used MiXCR to reprocess the 5' RACE reads, holding one entry per CDR3 protein. The sample includes 450,000 to 650,000 distinct CDR3 sequences, about a fifth of them seen just once. Germline CDR1 and CDR2: SGHRS and YFSETQ. CDR3 size: 10 residues. The V and J ends lost 7 bases and 5 bases respectively, with 6 bases between them. The rearrangement uses TRBV5-1 and TRBJ2-5, with D possibly being TRBD2 (6 bases). The clonotype originates from an adult woman who had mild COVID-19 (a few samples of this study predate the infection). Cell type and time point are not known. The sequenced sample consisted of PBMCs or a T cell subset sorted from them (not recorded which). The CDR3 bases are TGCGCCAGCGGAGGGGAGACCCAGTACTTC. Protein sequence: CASGGETQYF.